The 22 T cell receptor beta chains in this list originate from one sample, sequenced in a study of T-cell reconstitution after alpha-beta-depleted transplantation in children. Construction of the TCRbeta library involved unique molecular identifiers. Using its own MiXCR run on the PCR reads, TCRdb lists one record per CDR3 protein. The repertoire holds around 250,000 distinct CDR3 sequences, with 7.5% to 9.5% as singletons. Sample: PBMCs, mostly from graft donor cells, taken 180 days after TCRalphabeta/CD19-depleted stem cell transplant. The receptors were sampled from a male patient aged 10 to 17 who had a stem cell transplant for acute lymphoblastic leukemia, so the T cells may come from the graft donor.

This clonotype showed up many times. This chain's CDR3 is CATSASSGNTIYF. CDR3 DNA: TGTGCCACCTCAGCCTCCTCTGGAAACACCATATATTTT. The chain recombines TRBV10-3 with TRBJ1-3; D remains ambiguous. Germline V gene sequence: CDR1 ENHRY, CDR2 SYGVKD. This CDR3 has 13 residues. V was shortened by 10 bases and J by 0 bases, with 10 bases between the two germline ends.

At least ten counts were recorded for this clonotype. This chain links TRBV5-1 with TRBJ2-7; 8 bases line up with TRBD2. The CDR3 extends over 16 amino acids. V lost 6 bases to trimming and J lost 5 bases; unmatched junction nucleotides: 16. Germline-derived CDR1 and CDR2 are SGHRS and YFSETQ. The CDR3 loop is CASKSGRRGVLDEQYF. The CDR3 nucleotides are TGCGCCAGCAAAAGTGGGCGGCGGGGGGTCCTCGACGAGCAGTACTTC.

This clonotype was counted at least ten times. This chain uses TRBV20-1 with TRBJ2-3; the D is unclear. V gave up 0 bases and J gave up 4 bases, with 14 bases separating them. CDR1 and CDR2 (germline): DFQATT, SNEGSKA (reference sequence). The CDR3 is 15 amino acids. The CDR3 sequence is CSAREAHQYPDTQYF. The CDR3 DNA sequence: TGCAGTGCTAGAGAGGCGCACCAATACCCAGATACGCAGTATTTT.

This clonotype was seen at least ten times. The rearrangement uses TRBV5-1 and TRBJ2-3; 12 bases fit TRBD2. The length of the CDR3 is 16 residues. Germline CDR1 and CDR2: SGHRS and YFSETQ. J was trimmed by 2 bases and V by 5 bases; bases with no gene match: 6. The CDR3 DNA reads TGCGCCAGCAGAGGGGGACTAGCGGGCCTCACAGATACGCAGTATTTT. It encodes CASRGGLAGLTDTQYF.

For this clonotype: This could be a read error, since a much larger clone is one nucleotide away. The chain employs TRBV10-2 and TRBJ2-7; 8 bases line up with TRBD1. Germline CDR1 is WSHSY and CDR2 is SAAADI. With 4 bases clipped from V and 5 bases from J, the junction kept 7 bases outside the gene matches. The CDR3 covers 14 residues. This CDR3 is CASSGGQGSNEQYF. Written as DNA, the CDR3 is TGCGCCAGCAGTGGCGGACAGGGCTCGAACGAGCAGTACTTC.

This clonotype has at least ten counts. The chain carries TRBV10-3 and TRBJ2-5; TRBD2 matches at 7 bases. The CDR3 loop spans 11 amino acids. The germline V gene has CDR1 ENHRY and CDR2 SYGVKD. Unmatched junction bases numbered 0, after V lost 6 bases and J lost 5 bases. The CDR3 loop is CAISGGETQYF. The CDR3 DNA reads TGTGCCATCAGCGGGGGGGAGACCCAGTACTTC.

The table lists this clonotype with many counts. This sequence joins TRBV4-2 and TRBJ2-5; 11 positions agree with TRBD2. This CDR3 is built from 13 residues. CDR1 and CDR2 (germline): LGHNA, YNFKEQ. V was pared by 9 bases and J by 1 base, with 1 base of the junction left unmatched. This chain's CDR3 is CASSGGAQETQYF. CDR3 DNA sequence: TGTGCCAGTAGCGGGGGGGCCCAAGAGACCCAGTACTTC.

This clonotype showed up many times. The genes are TRBV28 and TRBJ2-1, with 11 positions matching TRBD2. Germline trimming cut 6 bases from V and 2 bases from J; bases unmatched to any gene: 9. The germline V gene encodes CDR1 MDHEN and CDR2 SYDVKM. The CDR3 loop spans 17 amino acids. The CDR3 loop reads CASRLGWTSGPYNEQFF. The CDR3 region has the DNA TGTGCCAGCAGGTTGGGGTGGACTAGCGGGCCCTACAATGAGCAGTTCTTC. Full variable domain (rest looked up from reference TRBV28 and TRBJ2-1): DVKVTQSSRYLVKRTGEKVFLECVQDMDHENMFWYRQDPGLGLRLIYFSYDVKMKEKGDIPEGYSVSREKKERFSLILESASTNQTSMYLCASRLGWTSGPYNEQFFGPGTRLTVL.

This clonotype was recorded many times. The V call is TRBV5-1, the J call TRBJ2-3; 12 nucleotides agree with TRBD2. V shed 2 bases, J shed 1 base, and the junction held 14 bases outside the gene matches. In germline, CDR1 is SGHRS, CDR2 YFSETQ. This CDR3 has 20 amino acids. CDR3 sequence: CASSLTILAGGPSGTDTQYF. In nucleotides, the CDR3 is TGCGCCAGCAGCTTAACAATTCTAGCGGGAGGGCCGTCAGGCACAGATACGCAGTATTTT.

The table lists this clonotype with many counts. The chain joins TRBV5-1 to TRBJ1-6; D unresolved. The length of the CDR3 is 13 residues. The germline V gene has CDR1 SGHRS and CDR2 YFSETQ. Trimming took off 2 bases at V and 7 bases at J, with 7 bases between the two ends. The CDR3 protein is CASSLTVNSPLHF. The DNA for the CDR3 is TGCGCCAGCAGCTTAACAGTAAATTCACCCCTCCACTTT.

This clonotype occurred many times. This chain joins TRBV12-3 or TRBV12-4 and TRBJ1-5; D is undetermined. Trimming pared 4 bases from V and 4 bases from J, leaving 11 bases between. The CDR3 consists of 14 residues. The CDR3 coding sequence is TGTGCCAGCAGTTCCACAACGGGTAATCAGCCCCAGCATTTT. Residues: CASSSTTGNQPQHF.

At least ten counts were recorded for this clonotype. V and J are TRBV4-1 and TRBJ2-4, with 7 bases matching TRBD1. The CDR3 is 17 amino acids. The V and J ends lost 0 bases and 3 bases, in that order; junction bases with no gene match: 8. Germline lookup yields CDR1 MGHRA and CDR2 YSYEKL. In DNA form, the CDR3 reads TGCGCCAGCAGCCAAGATGATAAGGGGGCTCACAAAAACATTCAGTACTTC. Translating it yields CASSQDDKGAHKNIQYF.

This clonotype has a count of ten or more. The CDR3 nucleotides are TGTGCCAGCAGCCGGAGGGCTAGCGGACAAACCGGGGAGCTGTTTTTT. This sequence encodes CASSRRASGQTGELFF. The chain has TRBV12-3 or TRBV12-4 and TRBJ2-2; 7 bases line up with TRBD2. The CDR3 totals 16 residues. Trimming removed 6 bases from V and 5 bases from J; junction bases left unmatched: 12.

This clonotype was counted many times. The V gene is TRBV28, the J gene TRBJ1-2; 8 bases are shared with TRBD1. The ends lost 11 bases at V and 7 bases at J; junction bases unmatched: 15. The CDR3 is made up of 14 amino acids. Germline lookup yields CDR1 MDHEN and CDR2 SYDVKM. The CDR3 reads CAGGQGTRGFGYTF. Here the CDR3 DNA reads TGTGCCGGTGGACAGGGAACGAGAGGGTTTGGCTACACCTTC.

The chain recombines TRBV7-2 with TRBJ2-3; 8 bases align to TRBD2. This CDR3 contains 16 residues. The V segment lost 5 bases and the J segment 0 bases; nucleotides outside the gene matches: 7. Germline V gene lookup returns CDR1 SGHTA and CDR2 FQGNSA. CDR3 nucleotide sequence: TGTGCCAGCAGCCCGTTAGCGGGGCGAAGCACAGATACGCAGTATTTT. It codes for CASSPLAGRSTDTQYF. Variable domain in full (rest from reference TRBV7-2 and TRBJ2-3): GAGVSQSPSNKVTEKGKDVELRCDPISGHTALYWYRQSLGQGLEFLIYFQGNSAPDKSGLPSDRFSAERTGGSVSTLTIQRTQQEDSAVYLCASSPLAGRSTDTQYFGPGTRLTVL.

This clonotype was counted ten times or more. V is TRBV28 and J is TRBJ2-3; D possibly corresponds to TRBD1 (5 bases). Germline values: CDR1 MDHEN, CDR2 SYDVKM. With 5 bases removed from V and 2 bases from J, the gap between germline ends came to 11 bases. The length of the CDR3 is 14 residues. The CDR3 DNA sequence: TGTGCCAGCAGTCCCAGACAGTTCACAGATACGCAGTATTTT. Its protein is CASSPRQFTDTQYF.

CDR3 protein: CASLAGDTQYF. For the CDR3, the DNA is TGTGCCAGCTTAGCCGGGGATACGCAGTATTTT. V and J are TRBV18 and TRBJ2-3; no firm D call. The V gene's germline CDR1 is KGHSH and CDR2 LQKENI. Between the trimmed V and J ends, which lost 7 bases and 6 bases, there was a span of 8 bases. CDR3 length: 11 amino acids.

This clonotype was observed at least ten times. The V and J genes are TRBV5-1 and TRBJ2-2; D is undetermined. Deletions cut 1 base from V and 6 bases from J, with 10 bases between. Germline values: CDR1 SGHRS, CDR2 YFSETQ. The CDR3 is 14 amino acids. CDR3 in amino acids: CASSLLSLAGELFF. CDR3 in DNA: TGCGCCAGCAGCTTGCTCTCCTTGGCCGGGGAGCTGTTTTTT.

This clonotype has at least ten counts. The chain is built from TRBV5-1 and TRBJ2-1; D remains unclear. Germline V lookup: CDR1 SGHRS, CDR2 YFSETQ. With 4 bases removed from V and 6 bases from J, the gap between germline ends came to 20 bases. This CDR3 has 16 amino acids. CDR3: CASSPREATRGNEQFF. DNA of the CDR3: TGCGCCAGCAGCCCCAGAGAGGCAACACGAGGCAATGAGCAGTTCTTC. The full variable domain, in which reference TRBV5-1 and TRBJ2-1 provide the parts outside the CDR3, is KAGVTQTPRYLIKTRGQQVTLSCSPISGHRSVSWYQQTPGQGLQFLFEYFSETQRNKGNFPGRFSGRQFSNSRSEMNVSTLELGDSALYLCASSPREATRGNEQFFGPGTRLTVL.

This clonotype came up many times. The chain combines TRBV5-1 with TRBJ2-5, with D uncertain. There are 14 residues in the CDR3. Per germline, CDR1 SGHRS and CDR2 YFSETQ. V lost 4 bases and J 1 base, leaving 11 bases between the germline ends. The CDR3 coding sequence is TGCGCCAGCAGCCCCCAGGCCAGCCAAGAGACCCAGTACTTC. Protein product: CASSPQASQETQYF.

This clonotype was counted many times. The chain combines TRBV24-1 with TRBJ2-3, with D tentatively TRBD2 (6 bases). The CDR3 runs 15 residues. Per germline, CDR1 KGHDR and CDR2 SFDVKD. V was trimmed by 4 bases and J by 1 base, leaving 11 bases between them. The chain's CDR3 is CATSETGVGTDTQYF. DNA for the CDR3: TGTGCCACCAGTGAGACGGGGGTAGGCACAGATACGCAGTATTTT.

Many counts were recorded for this clonotype. This chain joins TRBV29-1 and TRBJ2-7; 10 bases align to TRBD1. The CDR3 has 14 residues. CDR1 and CDR2 (germline): SQVTM, ANQGSEA. The ends lost 0 bases at V and 5 bases at J; junction bases unmatched: 4. CDR3 bases: TGCAGCGTTGAAGAAATGACAGGGGGCCACGAGCAGTACTTC. Its translation: CSVEEMTGGHEQYF.